The clone carrying this T cell receptor (beta chain) was found a few times. Its target is unknown. This entry belongs to a study of STAT3 mutations in large granular lymphocyte leukemia. Background on the study: Over half of T-LGLL patients had one or more immunosuppressive regimens.

Whole-study results and caveats: Every T-LGLL patient had at least one immunodominant TCRbeta clonotype. TCR clonotype switching after therapy occurred in about 30% of the 18 patients. In some patients, a small highly pathogenic clone possibly went undetected.

TCRdb's table, derived via immunoSEQ multiplex PCR, lists solely in-frame clones and lacks some. The sample includes around 10,000 clones, approximately 50% of them seen just once. With 6 bases removed from V and 2 bases from J, the gap between germline ends came to 10 bases. Germline V gene lookup returns CDR1 SQVTM and CDR2 ANQGSEA. CDR3 length equals 13 residues. The V gene is TRBV29-1, the J gene TRBJ1-4; D remains unclear. The material sequenced was peripheral blood mononuclear cells. The clonotype was recovered from a boy younger than 18 with T-cell large granular lymphocyte leukemia. Some clones in this sample may be carry-over from other donors' samples. CDR3 in amino acids: CSVKLGTNEKLFF. The CDR3 DNA sequence: TGCAGCGTAAAACTAGGCACTAATGAAAAACTGTTTTTT.